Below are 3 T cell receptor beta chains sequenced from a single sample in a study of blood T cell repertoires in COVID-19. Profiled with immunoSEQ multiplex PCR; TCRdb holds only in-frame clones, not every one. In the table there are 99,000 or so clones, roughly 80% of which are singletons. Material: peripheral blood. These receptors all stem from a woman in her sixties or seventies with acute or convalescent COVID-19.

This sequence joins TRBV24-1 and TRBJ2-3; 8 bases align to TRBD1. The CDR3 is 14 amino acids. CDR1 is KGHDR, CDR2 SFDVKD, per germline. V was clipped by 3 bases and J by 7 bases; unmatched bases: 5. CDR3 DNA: TGTGCCACCAGTGATCCGGACAGGGTGAATACGCAGTATTTT. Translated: CATSDPDRVNTQYF.

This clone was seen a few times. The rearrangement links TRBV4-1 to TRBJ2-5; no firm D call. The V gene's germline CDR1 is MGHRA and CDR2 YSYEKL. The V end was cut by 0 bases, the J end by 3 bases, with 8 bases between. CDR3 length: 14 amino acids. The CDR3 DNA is TGCGCCAGCAGCCAAGATCGCCTAGAAGAGACCCAGTACTTC. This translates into CASSQDRLEETQYF.

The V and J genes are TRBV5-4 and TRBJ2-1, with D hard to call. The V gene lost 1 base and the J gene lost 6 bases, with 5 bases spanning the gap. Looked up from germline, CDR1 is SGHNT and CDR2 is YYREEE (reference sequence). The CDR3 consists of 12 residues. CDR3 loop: CASSLYSNEQFF. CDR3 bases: TGTGCCAGCAGCTTGTACAGCAATGAGCAGTTCTTC. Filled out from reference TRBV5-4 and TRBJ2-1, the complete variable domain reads ETGVTQSPTHLIKTRGQQVTLRCSSQSGHNTVSWYQQALGQGPQFIFQYYREEENGRGNFPPRFSGLQFPNYSSELNVNALELDDSALYLCASSLYSNEQFFGPGTRLTVL.